This paragraph covers one T cell receptor beta chain sequence. The germline V gene has CDR1 SGHRS and CDR2 YFSETQ. CDR3 length: 16 residues. V gave up 4 bases and J gave up 4 bases; unmatched junction bases: 8. These data are taken from a study of shared T cell receptors in the human thymus. Data came from immunoSEQ multiplex PCR; TCRdb stores just in-frame clones and leaves some out. The sample includes hundreds of thousands of clones, approximately 80% seen only once; the top ten take approximately 0.013%. This same sample was also taken into another study, of human thymus T cells.

This chain uses TRBV5-1 with TRBJ2-1; 10 bases agree with TRBD2. Sequencing was done on a sample of thymocytes. The clonotype originates from a boy younger than two with a congenital heart defect. The CDR3 sequence is CASSPLAGSCYNEQFF. CDR3 in DNA: TGCGCCAGCAGCCCACTAGCGGGAAGTTGTTACAATGAGCAGTTCTTC.